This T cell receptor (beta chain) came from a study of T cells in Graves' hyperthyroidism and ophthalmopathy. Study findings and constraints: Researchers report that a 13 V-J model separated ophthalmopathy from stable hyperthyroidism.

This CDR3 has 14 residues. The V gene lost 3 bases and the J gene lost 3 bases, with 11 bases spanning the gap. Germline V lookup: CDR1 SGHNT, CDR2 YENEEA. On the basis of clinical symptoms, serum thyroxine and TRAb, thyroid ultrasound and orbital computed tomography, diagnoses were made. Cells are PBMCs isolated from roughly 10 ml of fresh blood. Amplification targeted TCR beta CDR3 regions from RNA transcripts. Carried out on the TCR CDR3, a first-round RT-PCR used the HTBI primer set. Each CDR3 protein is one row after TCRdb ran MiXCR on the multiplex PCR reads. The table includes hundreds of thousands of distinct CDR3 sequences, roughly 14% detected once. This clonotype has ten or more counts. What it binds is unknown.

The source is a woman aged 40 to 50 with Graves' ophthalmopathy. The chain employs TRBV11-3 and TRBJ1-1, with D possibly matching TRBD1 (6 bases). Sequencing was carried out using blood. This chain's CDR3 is CASSLGGKYTEAFF. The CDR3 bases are TGTGCCAGCAGCTTGGGGGGCAAGTACACTGAAGCTTTCTTT.